A single TCR beta chain is shown here with its context. Its matching antigen is unknown. This sample is drawn from a study of T cells in localized non-small cell lung cancer. The method was immunoSEQ multiplex PCR; TCRdb's version includes in-frame clones alone and lacks a portion of them. The data show about 29,000 clones, 80% to 90% seen once. CDR3 length: 9 residues. Germline CDR1 and CDR2: MNHEY and SVGAGI. Trimming removed 8 bases at V and 7 bases at J, with 5 bases between. Study-wide findings and caveats: The highest T cell clonality was in uninvolved adjacent lung, above tumor. Adjacent lung exhibited a median of 57 among the 100 most abundant tumor clones.

The chain uses TRBV6-5 and TRBJ1-1; D is unclear. The receptor's source is a woman aged 35 to 70 with stage I lung adenocarcinoma. Source: peripheral blood, taken before any cancer treatment. The CDR3 loop is CASSSEAFF. CDR3 nucleotide sequence: TGTGCCAGCTCTAGTGAAGCTTTCTTT.